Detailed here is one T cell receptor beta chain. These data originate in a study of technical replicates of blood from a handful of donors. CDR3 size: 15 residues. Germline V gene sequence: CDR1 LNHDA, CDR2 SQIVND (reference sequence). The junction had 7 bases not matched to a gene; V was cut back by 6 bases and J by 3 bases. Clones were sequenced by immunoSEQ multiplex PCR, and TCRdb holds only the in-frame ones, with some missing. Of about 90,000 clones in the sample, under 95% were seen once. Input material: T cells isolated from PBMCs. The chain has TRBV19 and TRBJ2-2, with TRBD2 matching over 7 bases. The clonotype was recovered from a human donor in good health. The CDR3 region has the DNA TGTGCCAGTAGACGGGGGACTACAGACACCGGGGAGCTGTTTTTT. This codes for CASRRGTTDTGELFF.